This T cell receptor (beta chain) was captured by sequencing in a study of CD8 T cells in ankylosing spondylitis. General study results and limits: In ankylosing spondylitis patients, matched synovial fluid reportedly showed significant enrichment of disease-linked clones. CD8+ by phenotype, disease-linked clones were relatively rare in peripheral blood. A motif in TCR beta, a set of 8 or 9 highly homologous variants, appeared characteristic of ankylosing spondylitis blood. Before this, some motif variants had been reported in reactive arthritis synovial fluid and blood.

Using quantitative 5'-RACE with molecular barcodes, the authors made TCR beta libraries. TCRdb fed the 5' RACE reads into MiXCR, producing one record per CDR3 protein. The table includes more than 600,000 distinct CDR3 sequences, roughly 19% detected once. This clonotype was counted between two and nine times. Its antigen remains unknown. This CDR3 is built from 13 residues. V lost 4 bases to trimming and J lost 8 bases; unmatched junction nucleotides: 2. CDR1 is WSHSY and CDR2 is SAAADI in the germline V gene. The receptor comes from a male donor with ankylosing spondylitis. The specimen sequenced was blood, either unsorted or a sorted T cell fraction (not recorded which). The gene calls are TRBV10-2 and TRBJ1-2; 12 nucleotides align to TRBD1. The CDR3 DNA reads TGCGCCAGCAGTGGTGGGACAGGGGGCGGCTACACCTTC. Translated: CASSGGTGGGYTF.